This T cell receptor beta chain was identified during a study of Ad26.COV2.S vaccination and SARS-CoV-2 variants. Study findings and constraints: Vaccine recipients posted higher spike-specific TCR breadth than their placebo counterparts. Measurement of non-spike TCR breadth gave similar results in vaccine and placebo recipients.

Sequenced by immunoSEQ multiplex PCR; TCRdb stores in-frame clones only, minus some. The sample holds 180,000 or so clones, approximately 88% seen once. The V and J ends lost 1 base and 7 bases respectively, with 8 bases between them. The germline gives CDR1 SEHNR, CDR2 FQNEAQ (reference sequence). This CDR3 spans 13 amino acids. In regard to this clone: Its specificity is unknown.

This specimen consisted of peripheral blood, obtained after recovery from COVID-19. This rearrangement joins TRBV7-9 to TRBJ2-1; D unresolved. The receptor's source is a human donor who had recovered from COVID-19. CDR3 DNA sequence: TGTGCCAGCAGCTTAGTAGGTAGTAATGAGCAGTTCTTC. Translation: CASSLVGSNEQFF.